The rows below give T cell receptor beta chains drawn from one sample of a study of CD8+CD57+ T cells in acquired aplastic anemia. From the reads, TCRdb called clonotypes with MiXCR, one entry per CDR3 protein. The data contain about 190,000 distinct CDR3 sequences, around 50% of them seen just once; the ten biggest clones take up roughly 15%. Sequencing was done on a sample of sorted CD4+, CD8+, or CD8+CD57+ T cells (not recorded which) from PBMCs. Receptors were obtained from a human donor in good health, serving as a control. Each CDR3 is given with its conserved first and last residue. D genes are given only for firm matches. Clone size is given for some rows only: seen once, a few or many times, or a class if the clone is expanded.

cdr3_length	clone_size	j_call	v_call	d_call	cdr3_nt	cdr3_aa
16	.	TRBJ1-2	TRBV7-2	.	TGTGCCAGCAGCAAACGAGCGGGGGCGACAGACGATGGCTACACCTTC	CASSKRAGATDDGYTF
15	.	TRBJ2-2	TRBV19	TRBD2	TGTGCCAGTAGTCGACTAGCGGGAACTACCGGGGAGCTGTTTTTT	CASSRLAGTTGELFF
11	.	TRBJ2-1	TRBV29-1	.	TGCAGCGTATACGGGTCCGGTGAGCAGTTCTTC	CSVYGSGEQFF
11	.	TRBJ1-2	TRBV10-3	.	TGTGCCATCAGTGAAGGGGAAGGCTACACCTTC	CAISEGEGYTF
12	medium-sized	TRBJ2-5	TRBV29-1	.	TGCAGCGTTGATAAGATCCAAGAGACCCAGTACTTC	CSVDKIQETQYF
13	many	TRBJ2-5	TRBV19	.	TGTGCCAGTAGAAAGGCTAAACAAGAGACCCAGTACTTC	CASRKAKQETQYF
16	.	TRBJ2-7	TRBV9	.	TGTGCCAGCAGCCCCCTTTGGCAGCTGAGCTCCTACGAGCAGTACTTC	CASSPLWQLSSYEQYF
18	.	TRBJ1-4	TRBV3-1	.	TGTGCCAGCAGCCAAGACCCACTTCCCGGGTCAATTAATGAAAAACTGTTTTTT	CASSQDPLPGSINEKLFF
16	.	TRBJ2-1	TRBV7-9	TRBD2	TGTGCCAGCAGCCAAACTACCGGGACTAGCGGGAGGGAGCAGTTCTTC	CASSQTTGTSGREQFF
15	.	TRBJ2-5	TRBV15	.	TGTGCCACCAGCAGAGATTCTGTGTCTGCGGAGACCCAGTACTTC	CATSRDSVSAETQYF
10	many	TRBJ1-5	TRBV20-1	.	TGCAGTGCTAGCAGTGGTCCCCAGCATTTT	CSASSGPQHF
14	.	TRBJ2-7	TRBV7-6	.	TGTGCCAGCAGCTATAAGGAGACAGCTTACGAGCAGTACTTC	CASSYKETAYEQYF
12	once	TRBJ2-7	TRBV10-3	.	TGTGCCATCAGCACAGGGGAGGGCGAGCAGTACTTC	CAISTGEGEQYF
14	.	TRBJ1-1	TRBV9	.	TGTGCCAGCAGCCCCACCGCAGTAAACACTGAAGCTTTCTTT	CASSPTAVNTEAFF
16	.	TRBJ2-1	TRBV7-2	.	TGTGCCAGCAGCTTAGCCGGGGACTTCTCCTACAATGAGCAGTTCTTC	CASSLAGDFSYNEQFF
14	.	TRBJ2-7	TRBV19	TRBD1	TGTGCCAGTAGTTCGACAGGGGGTAGGTACGAGCAGTACTTC	CASSSTGGRYEQYF
12	once	TRBJ2-5	TRBV24-1	.	TGTGCCACCAGTGGGACTCAAGAGACCCAGTACTTC	CATSGTQETQYF
13	many	TRBJ1-1	TRBV6-2/TRBV6-3	.	TGTGCCAGCACCGACCGGAGCAACTATGAAGCTTTCTTT	CASTDRSNYEAFF
13	.	TRBJ1-1	TRBV11-1	.	TGTGCCAGCAGCCTTTGGGCGAACACTGAAGCTTTCTTT	CASSLWANTEAFF
13	many	TRBJ2-7	TRBV10-2	TRBD1	TGCGCCAGCAACGCCGGGACAGGGGGCGAGCAGTACTTC	CASNAGTGGEQYF
15	.	TRBJ2-7	TRBV7-2	.	TGTGCCAGCAGCTTAGCGGGGGGAACAACCTACGAGCAGTACTTC	CASSLAGGTTYEQYF
15	once	TRBJ2-7	TRBV12-3/TRBV12-4	TRBD2	TGTGCCAGCAGTTTCGGCGGGAGTTCTACCTACGAGCAGTACTTC	CASSFGGSSTYEQYF
14	.	TRBJ1-6	TRBV6-5	TRBD1	TGTGCCAGCAGTTACGACAGGGGGAATTCACCCCTCCACTTT	CASSYDRGNSPLHF
17	many	TRBJ1-6	TRBV6-5	TRBD1	TGTGCCAGCAGTTACTCGAATGCAGGGACAGAAAATTCACCCCTCCACTTT	CASSYSNAGTENSPLHF
14	.	TRBJ2-5	TRBV15	TRBD2	TGTGCCACCAGCAGAGATCGGTGGGGGAGGGTCCAGTACTTC	CATSRDRWGRVQYF
14	.	TRBJ2-7	TRBV7-2	.	TGTGCCAGCAGCCCCCCGGGACGTAGCAATCGGCAGTACTTC	CASSPPGRSNRQYF
12	many	TRBJ2-7	TRBV6-2/TRBV6-3	.	TGTGCCAGCAGACGGACCTCCTACGAGCAGTACTTC	CASRRTSYEQYF
12	.	TRBJ1-1	TRBV29-1	.	TGCAGTGCTAGAGATCGCGAGACTGAAGCTTTCTTT	CSARDRETEAFF
17	.	TRBJ2-5	TRBV19	.	TGTGCCAGTAGTATAGACCACCGCGTCGGGTCCTCAGAGACCCAGTACTTC	CASSIDHRVGSSETQYF
15	many	TRBJ2-2	TRBV5-4	.	TGTGCCAGCAGCTCGGGGGGCGTCAGCACCGGGGAGCTGTTTTTT	CASSSGGVSTGELFF
14	many	TRBJ2-5	TRBV20-1	.	TGCAGTGCTAGTTGGCCGACTTCTCCAGAGACCCAGTACTTC	CSASWPTSPETQYF
16	.	TRBJ1-6	TRBV12-3/TRBV12-4	.	TGTGCCAGCAGTTCGCGGCAGGGGTGGTATAATTCACCCCTCCACTTT	CASSSRQGWYNSPLHF
16	.	TRBJ2-7	TRBV29-1	TRBD2	TGCAGCGTTGGAAGTAGGGCGGGAGGGCCTTTCGGCGAGCAGTACTTC	CSVGSRAGGPFGEQYF
14	.	TRBJ2-3	TRBV5-1	.	TGCGCCAGCAGCTTGGGTCGAGCACGGGATACGCAGTATTTT	CASSLGRARDTQYF
17	many	TRBJ1-4	TRBV7-2	TRBD1	TGTGCCAGCAGCCCGGGAATTGGGGACAGGGGTAATGAAAAACTGTTTTTT	CASSPGIGDRGNEKLFF
15	.	TRBJ1-1	TRBV5-8	.	TGTGCCAGCAGCTTGGCTCCGGGGGGACGGACTGAAGCTTTCTTT	CASSLAPGGRTEAFF
13	.	TRBJ1-2	TRBV7-9	.	TGTGCCAGCAGCTTAGAGGTCTACTTTGGCTACACCTTC	CASSLEVYFGYTF
16	few	TRBJ1-3	TRBV12-3/TRBV12-4	TRBD1	TGTGCCAGCAGTAGGACAGGGGGGAGCTCTGGAAACACCATATATTTT	CASSRTGGSSGNTIYF
18	.	TRBJ2-7	TRBV15	TRBD1	TGTGCCACCAGCAGAGACTTCGCGGGGACAGGGGTCTCCTACGAGCAGTACTTC	CATSRDFAGTGVSYEQYF
13	.	TRBJ1-2	TRBV18	.	TGTGCCAGCTCACCGGACGAGAACTATGGCTACACCTTC	CASSPDENYGYTF
14	.	TRBJ2-3	TRBV7-2	.	TGTGCCAGCAGCTTAGAAGCCAGCACAGATACGCAGTATTTT	CASSLEASTDTQYF
11	few	TRBJ2-5	TRBV7-7	.	TGTGCCAGCGGGTCCCAAGAGACCCAGTACTTC	CASGSQETQYF
16	.	TRBJ1-1	TRBV7-2	TRBD1	TGTGCCAGCAGCTTACCGGACAGGGAACGGAACACTGAAGCTTTCTTT	CASSLPDRERNTEAFF
13	.	TRBJ1-4	TRBV28	.	TGTGCCAGCACTCGGCAGTCTAATGAAAAACTGTTTTTT	CASTRQSNEKLFF
11	.	TRBJ1-1	TRBV19	.	TGTGCCAGTAGTATAGGTTACGAAGCTTTCTTT	CASSIGYEAFF
13	.	TRBJ2-7	TRBV2	TRBD2	TGTGCCAGCAGGACTAGCGGCTCCTACGAGCAGTACTTC	CASRTSGSYEQYF